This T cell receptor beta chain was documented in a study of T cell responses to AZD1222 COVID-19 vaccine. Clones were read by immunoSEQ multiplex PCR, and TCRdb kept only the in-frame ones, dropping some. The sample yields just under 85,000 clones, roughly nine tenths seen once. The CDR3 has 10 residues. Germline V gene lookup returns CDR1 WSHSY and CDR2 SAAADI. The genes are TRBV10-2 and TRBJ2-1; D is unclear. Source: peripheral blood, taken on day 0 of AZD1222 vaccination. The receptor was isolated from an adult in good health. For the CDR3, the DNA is TGCGCTTCTTATCACGGCGAGCAGTTCTTC. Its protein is CASYHGEQFF.